The TCR beta chain described here comes from a study of cytotoxic CD8 clonotypes in ibrutinib-treated CLL. Study details: Timing of response sample collection was a median about twelve months after treatment start, with a range of 6 to 36.

Generated by immunoSEQ multiplex PCR, the TCRdb table keeps only in-frame clones and is missing some. This sample has under 300,000 clones; 70% occur once, and the top ten carry roughly 15%. Roughly 2 micrograms of genomic DNA from cryopreserved PBMCs went into TCR beta libraries. The length of the CDR3 is 16 residues. CDR1 and CDR2 from the germline V gene are SGDLS and YYNGEE. Trimming left V 0 bases short and J 5 bases short, with 17 bases between. The genes are TRBV9 and TRBJ2-5; D remains unclear. The receptor's source is a human donor with chronic lymphocytic leukemia. Sequences were derived from PBMCs, sampled after 24 months of ibrutinib treatment. The CDR3 nucleotides are TGTGCCAGCAGCGTAGGAGGCAGACCCTTTGAGGAGACCCAGTACTTC. Protein product: CASSVGGRPFEETQYF.